This T cell receptor beta chain was captured in a study of blood T cell repertoires in COVID-19. Study-level background: Sample material is recorded as cDNA or gDNA derived from T cells, B-cell-depleted T cells, or PBMCs.

Per the original methods: Estimation of nucleated cell counts relied on the amplification of reference gene primers. Profiling relied on immunoSEQ multiplex PCR, and the TCRdb table lists in-frame clones only, not all of them. V, J and clone size were drawn from that table, and D and trimming were deduced from the DNA. The sample carries under 150,000 clones, around 89% recorded once. This CDR3 is built from 15 residues. This chain joins TRBV21-1 and TRBJ2-4; the D call of TRBD2 is as the table states it, not checked on the DNA. TRBV21-1 constitutes a pseudogene. The material sequenced was peripheral blood. The receptor's source is a man in his forties or fifties with active or convalescent COVID-19. For the CDR3, the DNA is TGTGCCAGCAGCAAATGCGATGCTAGCGGCGACATTCAGTACTTC. Amino acid sequence: CASSKCDASGDIQYF.